This T cell receptor beta chain was identified in a study of blood T cell repertoires in COVID-19. Across the whole study: Sites in the United States, Italy and Spain provided acute and convalescent COVID-19 samples.

J was trimmed by 6 bases and V by 6 bases; bases with no gene match: 5. Germline loops: CDR1 LGHNT, CDR2 FRNRAP. The CDR3 has 15 amino acids. Generated by immunoSEQ multiplex PCR, the TCRdb table keeps only in-frame clones and is missing some. The sample records approximately 130,000 clones, more than 75% being singletons. The sequenced sample was peripheral blood. This receptor was identified in a woman between 45 and 60 years old who had recovered from COVID-19. This sequence joins TRBV12-5 and TRBJ2-2, with 12 bases fitting TRBD1. CDR3 sequence reads: CASGRWDRGPGELFF. CDR3 in DNA: TGTGCTAGTGGACGGTGGGACAGGGGGCCCGGGGAGCTGTTTTTT.